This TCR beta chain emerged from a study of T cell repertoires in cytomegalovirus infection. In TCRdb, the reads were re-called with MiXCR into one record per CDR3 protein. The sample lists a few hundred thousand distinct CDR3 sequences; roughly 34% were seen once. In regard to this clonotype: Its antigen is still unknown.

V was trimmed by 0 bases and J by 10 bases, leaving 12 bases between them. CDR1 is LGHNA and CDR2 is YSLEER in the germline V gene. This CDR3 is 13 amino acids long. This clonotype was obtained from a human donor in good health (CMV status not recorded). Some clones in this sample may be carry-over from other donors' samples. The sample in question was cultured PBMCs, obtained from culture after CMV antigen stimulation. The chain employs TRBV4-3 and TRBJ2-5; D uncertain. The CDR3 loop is CASSQDLGWSQYF. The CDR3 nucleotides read TGCGCCAGCAGCCAAGATCTGGGATGGAGCCAGTACTTC.